This T cell receptor (beta chain) was documented in a study of blood T cells in healthy people across ages. The study's findings and limits: Estimated diversity that came from one million T cells was considered an underestimate.

Details on this clonotype: Its specificity is not known.

It was with a sample-barcoded 5' primer and a J-beta primer mix that a second PCR of about 7 to 12 cycles was run. MiXCR, run by TCRdb on the 5' RACE reads, gives a single entry per CDR3 protein. The data contain around 650,000 distinct CDR3 sequences, about 34% of them singletons. The CDR3 runs 15 residues. Germline V gives CDR1 DFQATT, CDR2 SNEGSKA (reference sequence). V shed 1 base and J shed 0 bases, with 13 bases lying between them. Material: blood. The receptor comes from a woman of 80 years or more in good health. V and J are TRBV20-1 and TRBJ2-7, with D hard to call. The CDR3 is CSARVAVSSSYEQYF. CDR3 coding DNA: TGCAGTGCTAGAGTTGCGGTCTCTTCCTCCTACGAGCAGTACTTC.